This record covers a single TCR beta chain. This table comes from immunoSEQ multiplex PCR, and its TCRdb copy is limited to in-frame clones, with some not included. The sample lists 180,000 or so clones; 80% to 90% were seen once. The germline V and J ends were trimmed by 5 bases and 3 bases, with 19 bases remaining between them. This CDR3 is built from 16 residues. Germline V gene data show CDR1 as SEHNR and CDR2 as FQNEAQ (reference sequence). These data originate in a study of blood T cell repertoires in COVID-19. Study overall: Donors in the United States, Italy and Spain gave samples during acute or convalescent COVID-19.

This sequence originates from a woman aged 40 to 49 with acute COVID-19. The chain uses TRBV7-9 and TRBJ2-5, with D possibly being TRBD2 (6 bases). The sequenced sample was PBMCs or T cells enriched from blood (not recorded which). CDR3 DNA sequence: TGTGCCAGCAGCCCCAGAGGAGGGTCGGGAAAAGAGACCCAGTACTTC. It yields the protein CASSPRGGSGKETQYF.